The 32 T cell receptor beta chains in this list originate from one sample, sequenced in a study of identical twins. TCRdb reprocessed the 5' RACE reads with MiXCR, giving one entry per CDR3 protein. The data contain about 280,000 distinct CDR3 sequences, under 9% of them singletons. These data also featured in a second study, about yellow fever vaccine responses in identical twins.

The sequenced sample consisted of memory (CD45RO+) T cells sorted from blood. These receptors were collected from a woman younger than 30 in good health.

There are many counts of this clonotype. The chain links TRBV7-3 to TRBJ2-3; D is unresolved. The CDR3 consists of 13 residues. Between the trimmed V and J ends, which lost 2 bases and 4 bases, there was a span of 7 bases. Germline assignment: CDR1 SGHTA and CDR2 FQGTGA. The CDR3 spells CASSLLLADTQYF. The CDR3 coding sequence is TGTGCCAGCAGCTTACTCCTGGCAGATACGCAGTATTTT.

The CDR3 DNA is TGTGCCAGCAGCTTAGGGGGGACCAAAAACATTCAGTACTTC. Translating gives CASSLGGTKNIQYF. The genes are TRBV13 and TRBJ2-4; D remains unclear. CDR3 length equals 14 residues. Trimming removed 0 bases at V and 2 bases at J, with 5 bases between. The germline CDR1 and CDR2 sequences are PRHDT and FYEKMQ (reference sequence).

This chain connects TRBV6-1 to TRBJ1-1; perhaps TRBD1 as D (5 bases). The CDR3 runs 12 residues. Trimming shortened V by 0 bases and J by 10 bases, and 9 bases separated the two germline ends. The V gene's germline CDR1 is MNHNS and CDR2 SASEGT. The CDR3 is CASSEAGRVAFF. The CDR3 DNA reads as TGTGCCAGCAGTGAAGCCGGCAGGGTAGCTTTCTTT.

V and J are TRBV4-2 and TRBJ2-2; 9 nucleotides line up with TRBD1. Germline V gene sequence: CDR1 LGHNA, CDR2 YNFKEQ. This CDR3 comprises 15 residues. V trimming: 10 bases; J trimming: 6 bases; junction bases outside the gene matches: 12. The CDR3 loop is CAIGPGTGSSGELFF. Written as DNA, the CDR3 is TGTGCCATCGGCCCTGGGACAGGGTCATCCGGGGAGCTGTTTTTT.

The J gene is TRBJ1-4, the V gene TRBV25-1; D is unclear. Trimming shortened V by 2 bases and J by 10 bases, and 8 bases separated the two germline ends. Germline lookup yields CDR1 MGHDK and CDR2 SYGVNS. The CDR3 sequence is 12 residues long. In DNA form, the CDR3 reads TGTGCCAGCAGTGAACACCGGGGAAAACTGTTTTTT. Residues: CASSEHRGKLFF.

The V and J genes are TRBV6-2 or TRBV6-3 and TRBJ2-2; TRBD2 might be the D (6 bases). The V end was cut by 6 bases, the J end by 2 bases, with 31 bases between. Germline V lookup: CDR1 MNHEY, CDR2 SVGEGT. The CDR3 covers 21 residues. The CDR3 DNA is TGTGCCAGCAGCTCCAGGAGGGTGGCTATAGTCGTAGTGATAAACACCGGGGAGCTGTTTTTT. This codes for CASSSRRVAIVVVINTGELFF.

This clonotype has a handful of counts. At one boundary the junction diverges from the germline segment, which might be a read error. The genes are TRBV7-6 and TRBJ2-3, with a tentative D call TRBD2 (5 bases). Per germline, CDR1 SGHVS and CDR2 FNYEAQ. The CDR3 consists of 14 residues. The CDR3 bases are TGTGCCAGCAGCCTCAGCGGAACCACAAATACGCAGTATTTT. This gives the protein CASSLSGTTNTQYF.

Ten or more counts support this clonotype. The chain has TRBV9 and TRBJ1-2; 9 bases are shared with TRBD1. V dropped 4 bases and J dropped 6; count of bases not matched to a gene: 13. CDR1 SGDLS and CDR2 YYNGEE come from the germline V gene. The CDR3 is 16 residues long. The CDR3: CASSKDPGQGSNGYTF. Here the CDR3 DNA reads TGTGCCAGCAGCAAAGACCCGGGACAGGGTTCCAATGGCTACACCTTC. Using reference TRBV9 and TRBJ1-2 for the parts outside the CDR3, the full variable domain is DSGVTQTPKHLITATGQRVTLRCSPRSGDLSVYWYQQSLDQGLQFLIQYYNGEERAKGNILERFSAQQFPDLHSELNLSSLELGDSALYFCASSKDPGQGSNGYTFGSGTRLTVV.

This clonotype has only a few counts. The chain combines TRBV19 with TRBJ2-1; D not resolved. This CDR3 has 12 residues. The germline gives CDR1 LNHDA, CDR2 SQIVND (reference sequence). V lost 3 bases and J lost 6, with 6 bases in between. The CDR3 nucleotides read TGTGCCAGTAGTATGGGCAGCAATGAGCAGTTCTTC. It yields the protein CASSMGSNEQFF. Complete variable domain (other parts from reference TRBV19 and TRBJ2-1): DGGITQSPKYLFRKEGQNVTLSCEQNLNHDAMYWYRQDPGQGLRLIYYSQIVNDFQKGDIAEGYSVSREKKESFPLTVTSAQKNPTAFYLCASSMGSNEQFFGPGTRLTVL.

The chain recombines TRBV12-3 or TRBV12-4 with TRBJ2-7, with a weak D call TRBD2 (6 bases). Trimming left V 4 bases short and J 3 bases short, with 22 bases between. The length of the CDR3 is 17 residues. The CDR3 sequence: CASSSALYRESGYEQYF. The DNA for the CDR3 is TGTGCCAGCAGTTCAGCACTCTACCGGGAGTCGGGCTACGAGCAGTACTTC.

The V call is TRBV5-1, the J call TRBJ2-1, with TRBD2 matching over 13 bases. The CDR3 sequence is 19 residues long. The V gene's germline CDR1 is SGHRS and CDR2 YFSETQ. V gave up 0 bases and J gave up 6 bases; unmatched junction bases: 12. The CDR3 coding sequence is TGCGCCAGCAGCTTGGAGGGACTAGCGGGACTTATGGTGTTCAATGAGCAGTTCTTC. Protein sequence: CASSLEGLAGLMVFNEQFF.

This clonotype came up many times. This rearrangement joins TRBV24-1 to TRBJ1-5, with D tentatively TRBD1 (5 bases). This CDR3 contains 12 residues. Deletions cut 3 bases from V and 15 bases from J, with 14 bases between. The germline gives CDR1 KGHDR, CDR2 SFDVKD. This CDR3 reads CATSDAAGSWHF. The CDR3 coding sequence is TGTGCCACCAGTGATGCCGCAGGGTCTTGGCATTTT.

This clonotype appeared many times. V usage is TRBV10-3 and J usage is TRBJ2-5, with 7 bases fitting TRBD2. The V gene's germline CDR1 is ENHRY and CDR2 SYGVKD. The CDR3 contains 13 residues. With 5 bases clipped from V and 1 base from J, the junction kept 1 base outside the gene matches. For the CDR3, the DNA is TGTGCCATCAGTCCGGGGGGCCAAGAGACCCAGTACTTC. As protein: CAISPGGQETQYF.

The J gene is TRBJ2-7, the V gene TRBV5-6; D perhaps matches TRBD1 (6 bases). Looked up from germline, CDR1 is SGHDT and CDR2 is YYEEEE. Trimming removed 4 bases from V and 3 bases from J, with 11 bases in between. This CDR3 has 13 amino acids. This CDR3 is CASSLPTGYEQYF. The DNA for the CDR3 is TGTGCCAGCAGCCTCCCGACAGGCTACGAGCAGTACTTC.

The genes are TRBV12-3 or TRBV12-4 and TRBJ1-1; D call uncertain. This CDR3 is 14 amino acids long. The V end was cut by 3 bases, the J end by 5 bases, with 13 bases between. The CDR3 DNA sequence: TGTGCCAGCAGTTTTCGGAATGGCTGGACTGAAGCTTTCTTT. This gives the protein CASSFRNGWTEAFF.

This clonotype has at least ten counts. The CDR3 DNA sequence: TGTGCCAGCACCGGGACAACCACAGATACGCAGTATTTT. Amino acids: CASTGTTTDTQYF. The genes are TRBV25-1 and TRBJ2-3; D possibly corresponds to TRBD1 (6 bases). Germline V gives CDR1 MGHDK, CDR2 SYGVNS. The CDR3 spans 13 residues. Trimming removed 7 bases at V and 2 bases at J, with 10 bases between.

This clonotype was seen a few times. The junction does not match germline at one end; this may be a read error. V gene TRBV18 combines with J gene TRBJ1-5; D is uncertain. CDR1 is KGHSH, CDR2 LQKENI, per germline. The CDR3 has 14 amino acids. CDR3 coding DNA: TGTGCCAGCTCCCCACGGGGAAACGATCAGCCCCAGCATTTT. This encodes CASSPRGNDQPQHF.

V usage is TRBV6-1 and J usage is TRBJ2-3, with D uncertain. V lost 7 bases and J 2 bases, leaving 13 bases between the germline ends. The CDR3 consists of 14 residues. Germline V gives CDR1 MNHNS, CDR2 SASEGT. The CDR3 sequence: CASTAAVVTDTQYF. DNA for the CDR3: TGTGCCAGCACGGCAGCCGTAGTCACAGATACGCAGTATTTT.

This clonotype showed up just a few times. V usage is TRBV6-2 or TRBV6-3 and J usage is TRBJ1-6; D is unclear. The germline V gene has CDR1 MNHEY and CDR2 SVGEGT. With 8 bases removed from V and 11 bases from J, the gap between germline ends came to 10 bases. The CDR3 is 11 amino acids. The CDR3 DNA follows: TGTGCCAGCGCACTGGGGACACCCCTCCACTTT. Translating gives CASALGTPLHF.

The sample holds many counts of this clonotype. This chain uses TRBV3-1 with TRBJ2-3, with D hard to call. With 6 bases removed from V and 8 bases from J, the gap between germline ends came to 9 bases. Germline CDR1 reads LGHDT; CDR2 reads YNNKEL (reference sequence). The CDR3 is made up of 11 amino acids. CDR3 region: CASRLQSTQYF. As DNA, the CDR3 is TGTGCCAGCAGACTACAATCTACGCAGTATTTT.

This clonotype has a handful of counts. The chain combines TRBV15 with TRBJ2-2; 7 positions match TRBD1. From germline, CDR1 is LNHNV and CDR2 YYDKDF (reference sequence). The V and J ends lost 7 bases and 7 bases, in that order; junction bases with no gene match: 3. The CDR3 loop spans 12 amino acids. The chain's CDR3 is CATNRGDGELFF. DNA of the CDR3: TGTGCCACCAACAGGGGTGACGGGGAGCTGTTTTTT.

This clonotype came up many times. This chain joins TRBV19 and TRBJ1-1; D is perhaps TRBD1 (5 bases). Trimming took off 8 bases at V and 6 bases at J, with 16 bases between the two ends. Germline V lookup: CDR1 LNHDA, CDR2 SQIVND (reference sequence). The CDR3 is 13 residues long. The DNA for the CDR3 is TGTGCCAGTGGGGTAGAGGGAGGGGCTGAAGCTTTCTTT. Protein sequence: CASGVEGGAEAFF. The full variable domain, with the rest looked up from reference TRBV19 and TRBJ1-1, is DGGITQSPKYLFRKEGQNVTLSCEQNLNHDAMYWYRQDPGQGLRLIYYSQIVNDFQKGDIAEGYSVSREKKESFPLTVTSAQKNPTAFYLCASGVEGGAEAFFGQGTRLTVV.

This clonotype was counted a few times. The chain links TRBV4-2 to TRBJ2-5; 8 nucleotides line up with TRBD2. Germline V gene data show CDR1 as LGHNA and CDR2 as YNFKEQ. J was trimmed by 6 bases and V by 1 base; bases with no gene match: 22. The CDR3 is made up of 20 amino acids. CDR3 protein: CASSQAAGPTSGGLGKTQYF. The CDR3 bases are TGTGCCAGCAGCCAAGCGGCCGGCCCCACGAGCGGGGGTCTCGGAAAGACCCAGTACTTC.

This clonotype was observed a handful of times. J is TRBJ2-6 and V is TRBV25-1; D uncertain. Trimming shortened V by 2 bases and J by 0 bases, and 17 bases separated the two germline ends. Germline lookup yields CDR1 MGHDK and CDR2 SYGVNS. CDR3 length: 19 amino acids. The CDR3 coding sequence is TGTGCCAGCAGTGAAGGGTCTCACCAAGTTTACTCTGGGGCCAACGTCCTGACTTTC. This codes for CASSEGSHQVYSGANVLTF.

This clonotype was seen a handful of times. The chain uses TRBV24-1 and TRBJ2-2, with TRBD2 identical over 8 bases. In germline, CDR1 is KGHDR, CDR2 SFDVKD. The CDR3 contains 14 residues. The junction had 8 bases not matched to a gene; V was cut back by 1 base and J by 14 bases. The CDR3 DNA follows: TGTGCCACCAGTGATTTTCCCGGGACTAGTATCCTGTTTTTT. Its translation is CATSDFPGTSILFF.

This clonotype occurred a few times. This sequence joins TRBV21-1 and TRBJ1-2; TRBD1, the table's D call, lacks a check against the DNA. TRBV21-1 is a known pseudogene. This CDR3 contains 13 residues. CDR3 DNA sequence: TGTGCCAGCAGCACGAGGGGAGAGGGGGGCTACACCTTC. It encodes CASSTRGEGGYTF.

This clonotype was detected ten times or more. CDR3 loop: CASSLGGALNEKLFF. The CDR3 nucleotides read TGCGCCAGCAGCTTGGGAGGTGCACTTAATGAAAAACTGTTTTTT. J is TRBJ1-4 and V is TRBV5-1; D uncertain. The V end was cut by 0 bases, the J end by 4 bases, with 10 bases between. Germline V lookup: CDR1 SGHRS, CDR2 YFSETQ. The CDR3 loop spans 15 amino acids. Looking up the rest from reference TRBV5-1 and TRBJ1-4 gives the full variable domain: KAGVTQTPRYLIKTRGQQVTLSCSPISGHRSVSWYQQTPGQGLQFLFEYFSETQRNKGNFPGRFSGRQFSNSRSEMNVSTLELGDSALYLCASSLGGALNEKLFFGSGTQLSVL.

At least ten counts were recorded for this clonotype. The chain has TRBV5-1 and TRBJ1-1; 7 nucleotides match TRBD1. This CDR3 contains 15 residues. The germline gives CDR1 SGHRS, CDR2 YFSETQ. Germline trimming cut 0 bases from V and 9 bases from J; bases unmatched to any gene: 11. CDR3 in DNA: TGCGCCAGCAGCTTGGATCTAGGGGGCAGGGGGAAAGCTTTCTTT. Protein product: CASSLDLGGRGKAFF.

This clonotype was recorded many times. V is TRBV11-2 and J is TRBJ2-1, with 7 bases matching TRBD1. Trimming cost V 3 bases and J 2 bases; bases outside gene matches: 1. The germline V gene has CDR1 SGHAT and CDR2 FQNNGV. The CDR3 has 14 residues. The CDR3, as DNA: TGTGCCAGCAGCTTGCAGGGGGCCTACAATGAGCAGTTCTTC. Amino acid sequence: CASSLQGAYNEQFF.

The chain combines TRBV12-3 or TRBV12-4 with TRBJ2-1; D not resolved. Trimming pared 2 bases from V and 6 bases from J, leaving 14 bases between. CDR3 length: 15 residues. CDR3 amino acids: CASSLFAFGGNEQFF. Written as DNA, the CDR3 is TGTGCCAGCAGTTTATTTGCATTTGGCGGCAATGAGCAGTTCTTC.

This clonotype has just a few counts. V is TRBV9 and J is TRBJ2-5, with TRBD2 identical over 9 bases. This CDR3 is 15 amino acids long. After removal of 4 bases from V and 4 bases from J, the junction contained 8 bases not matched to a gene. The germline CDR1 and CDR2 sequences are SGDLS and YYNGEE. The CDR3 bases are TGTGCCAGCAGCCAGTTTAGCGGGAGCGGAGAGACCCAGTACTTC. Protein product: CASSQFSGSGETQYF.

In its sample, this clonotype was seen many times. This CDR3 reads CATQRTSGSLDEQYF. CDR3 nucleotide sequence: TGTGCCACTCAACGGACTAGCGGGAGTCTGGACGAGCAGTACTTC. J is TRBJ2-7 and V is TRBV10-3, with TRBD2 matching 13 bases. The germline gives CDR1 ENHRY, CDR2 SYGVKD. Trimming took 10 bases from V and 5 from J; bases not matched to a gene: 11. The CDR3 totals 15 residues.